This TCR beta chain was captured in a study of somatic mutations in cytotoxic T cells in rheumatoid arthritis. Study as a whole: Flow sorting of some V beta antibody-stained T cells reached nearly 100% purity, with V beta1+ cells also TCRB-sequenced.

Details on this clone: The target antigen is unknown.

Study outcomes and limitations: There were about an eighth of the roughly 60 patients in whom the largest CD8+ clone exceeded 20% of CD8+ cells. Healthy controls did not share the age-linked increase in CD8+ clonality seen in rheumatoid arthritis patients.

CD4+ cells and CD8+ cells were each obtained through positive magnetic bead selection, and their purity was assessed by flow cytometry. Profiling relied on immunoSEQ multiplex PCR, and the TCRdb table lists in-frame clones only, not all of them. The table includes about a thousand clones, 84% detected once. Input material: CD8+ T cells sorted from blood. The sequence was obtained from a woman in her fifties or sixties with rheumatoid arthritis.

The CDR3 nucleotides are TGTGCCAGCAGCTTGGGACAGATCTCCTACGAGCAGTACTTC. Encoded protein: CASSLGQISYEQYF. V usage is TRBV11-2 and J usage is TRBJ2-7; the match to TRBD1 covers 7 bases. Per germline, CDR1 SGHAT and CDR2 FQNNGV. Germline trimming cut 3 bases from V and 0 bases from J; bases unmatched to any gene: 2. The CDR3 sequence is 14 residues long.